The sequence of this TCR beta chain was determined in a study of molecular identifiers for immune sequencing clone quantification. V was shortened by 7 bases and J by 0 bases, with 19 bases between the two germline ends. Germline V gene lookup returns CDR1 SGHRS and CDR2 YFSETQ. The CDR3 runs 16 residues. The table lists this clonotype with many counts. As yet, its antigen is unknown. Sorted naive CD8 T cells were those defined as CD8+CD4-CCR7+CD45RA+. It was with previously described methods and listed TCR primers that bulk TCR libraries were made. TCRdb processed the PCR reads anew with MiXCR; each CDR3 protein has one entry. The sample lists some 650,000 distinct CDR3 sequences, 20% seen once, with roughly 0.83% in the top ten. Study-level results: Clones that exceeded 20 RNA copies held over 97% of effector molecules, yet under 1% in naive cells.

The sequenced sample consisted of naive CD8+ T cells from blood, with Jurkat cell RNA spiked in. Subset: FACS-sorted CD8+CD4-CCR7+CD45RA+ naive T cells. The chain couples TRBV5-1 to TRBJ1-2; tentatively, D is TRBD1 (5 bases). The origin of this receptor is a human donor in good health. Some libraries in this study had Jurkat cell RNA spiked in. CDR3 in DNA: TGCGCCAGCGATAGGGGACCAACTGCTCCTAACTATGGCTACACCTTC. Encoded protein: CASDRGPTAPNYGYTF.